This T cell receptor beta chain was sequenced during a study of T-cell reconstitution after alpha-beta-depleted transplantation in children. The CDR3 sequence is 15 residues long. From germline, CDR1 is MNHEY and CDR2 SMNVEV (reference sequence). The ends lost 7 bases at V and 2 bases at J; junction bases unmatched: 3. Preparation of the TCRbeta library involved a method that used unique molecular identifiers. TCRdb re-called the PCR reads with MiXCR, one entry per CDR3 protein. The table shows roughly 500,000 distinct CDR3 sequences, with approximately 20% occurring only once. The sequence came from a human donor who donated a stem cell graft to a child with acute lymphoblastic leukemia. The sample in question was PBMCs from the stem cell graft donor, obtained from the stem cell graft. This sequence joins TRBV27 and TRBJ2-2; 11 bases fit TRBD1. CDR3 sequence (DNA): TGTGCCAGCAAAAGGACAGGGGGCAACACCGGGGAGCTGTTTTTT. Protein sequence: CASKRTGGNTGELFF.